This T cell receptor (beta chain) came from a study of cytomegalovirus exposure and HLA in healthy donors. The V gene end was trimmed by 0 bases and the J gene end by 5 bases; junction bases not matched to a gene: 7. There are 16 residues in the CDR3. Germline V gene data show CDR1 as SGDLS and CDR2 as YYNGEE. Researchers ran the PCR with 60 Vbeta and 13 Jbeta primers. The repertoire was sequenced with immunoSEQ multiplex PCR; TCRdb's copy has only in-frame clones and lacks some. The repertoire shows roughly 51,000 clones; the top ten hold around 2.2%. On this clone itself: The antigen is undetermined.

The study, taken as a whole, reports: The authors listed 164 TCR beta chains as cytomegalovirus-associated. Later analysis found that TCR beta chains associated with HLA were more clonally expanded than other, equally common chains.

This TCR derives from a middle-aged woman in good health and CMV-seronegative. Sequenced input: PBMCs. V gene TRBV9 combines with J gene TRBJ2-1; 8 bases match TRBD2. CDR3 residues: CASSVGGGGPNNEQFF. The CDR3 region has the DNA TGTGCCAGCAGCGTAGGGGGCGGGGGGCCTAACAATGAGCAGTTCTTC.